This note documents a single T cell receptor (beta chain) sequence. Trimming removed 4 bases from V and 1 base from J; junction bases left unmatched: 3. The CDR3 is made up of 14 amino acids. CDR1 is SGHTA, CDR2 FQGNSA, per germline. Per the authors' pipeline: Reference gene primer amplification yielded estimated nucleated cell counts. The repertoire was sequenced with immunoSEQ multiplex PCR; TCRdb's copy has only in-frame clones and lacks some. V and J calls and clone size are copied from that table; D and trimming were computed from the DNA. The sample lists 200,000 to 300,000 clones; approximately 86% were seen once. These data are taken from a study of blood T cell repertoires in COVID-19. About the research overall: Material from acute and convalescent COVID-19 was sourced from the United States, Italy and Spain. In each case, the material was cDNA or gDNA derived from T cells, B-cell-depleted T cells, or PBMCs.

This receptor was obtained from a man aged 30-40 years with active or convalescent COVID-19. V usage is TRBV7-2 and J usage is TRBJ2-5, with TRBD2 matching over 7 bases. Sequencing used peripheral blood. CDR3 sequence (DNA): TGTGCCAGCAGCTCCGGGAGGCTCCAAGAGACCCAGTACTTC. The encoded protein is CASSSGRLQETQYF. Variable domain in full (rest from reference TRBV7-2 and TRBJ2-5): GAGVSQSPSNKVTEKGKDVELRCDPISGHTALYWYRQSLGQGLEFLIYFQGNSAPDKSGLPSDRFSAERTGGSVSTLTIQRTQQEDSAVYLCASSSGRLQETQYFGPGTRLLVL.